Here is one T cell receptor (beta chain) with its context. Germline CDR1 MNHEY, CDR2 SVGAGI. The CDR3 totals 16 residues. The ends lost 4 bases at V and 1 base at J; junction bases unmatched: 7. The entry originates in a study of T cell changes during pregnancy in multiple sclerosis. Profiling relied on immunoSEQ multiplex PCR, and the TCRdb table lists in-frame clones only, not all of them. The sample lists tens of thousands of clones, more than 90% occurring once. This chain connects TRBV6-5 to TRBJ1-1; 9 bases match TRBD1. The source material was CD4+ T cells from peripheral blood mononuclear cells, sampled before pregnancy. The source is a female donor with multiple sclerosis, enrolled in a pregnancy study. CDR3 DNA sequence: TGTGCCAGCAGTTTAGGACAGGGGAGACCGAACACTGAAGCTTTCTTT. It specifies CASSLGQGRPNTEAFF.